The 19 T cell receptor beta chains below were found in one sample sequenced in a study of prognosis after radiotherapy for stage I lung cancer. Template was genomic DNA; TCR beta CDR3 amplified in two multiplex PCR rounds. Every TRBV and TRBJ gene had its own specific primer in first-round PCR. TCRdb analysed the multiplex PCR reads with MiXCR anew, one entry per CDR3 protein. The repertoire holds about 35,000 distinct CDR3 sequences, with approximately 35% as singletons. The specimen was PBMCs, collected before or after stereotactic body radiation therapy (not recorded which). These receptors all stem from a donor older than 45 with non-small cell lung cancer.

On this clonotype itself: It is likely a read error: a sequence one base away is far more abundant. The V gene is TRBV6-2 or TRBV6-3, the J gene TRBJ2-5; D not certain. CDR3 size: 15 residues. The V gene's germline CDR1 is MNHEY and CDR2 SVGEGT. V was pared by 5 bases and J by 2 bases, with 15 bases between. CDR3 residues: CASSLRHGGQETQYF. CDR3 bases: TGTGCCAGCAGTCTCCGACATGGTGGTCAAGAGACCCAGTACTTC.

This sequence joins TRBV7-9 and TRBJ2-1, with D hard to call. The CDR3 sequence is 15 residues long. V gave up 10 bases and J gave up 9 bases, with 25 bases separating them. Germline V gives CDR1 SEHNR, CDR2 FQNEAQ (reference sequence). CDR3 amino acids: CAIRLGPYRRSEQFF. The CDR3 DNA reads TGTGCCATCAGGTTAGGGCCCTACCGACGCAGTGAGCAGTTCTTC.

This clonotype appeared many times. The chain couples TRBV29-1 to TRBJ2-3; D may be TRBD2 (5 bases). The V gene's germline CDR1 is SQVTM and CDR2 ANQGSEA. The CDR3 contains 13 residues. The ends were cut back, 7 bases at V and 5 bases at J, with 16 bases in the middle. The CDR3 bases are TGCAGCGGCTCTAGCTTTGGGCGAGATACGCAGTATTTT. This gives the protein CSGSSFGRDTQYF.

As concerns this clonotype: Only one base separates this from a far larger clonotype, so it likely reflects a read error. The rearrangement links TRBV6-5 to TRBJ2-7, with D tentatively TRBD1 or TRBD2 (5 bases each). The CDR3 sequence is 14 residues long. Germline lookup yields CDR1 MNHEY and CDR2 SVGAGI. The CDR3 DNA follows: TGTTCCAGCAGTAACCGGGGCCGCCTCTACGAGCAGTACTTC. Translation: CSSSNRGRLYEQYF.

This clonotype was detected ten times or more. V gene TRBV5-6 combines with J gene TRBJ1-1; D not certain. This CDR3 region has 12 residues. Germline loops: CDR1 SGHDT, CDR2 YYEEEE. V dropped 3 bases and J dropped 4 bases, with 7 bases sitting between them. The CDR3 coding sequence is TGTGCCAGCAGCTCCGGTAGCACTGAAGCTTTCTTT. Protein: CASSSGSTEAFF. The variable domain in full, with the rest retrieved from reference TRBV5-6 and TRBJ1-1, is DAGVTQSPTHLIKTRGQQVTLRCSPKSGHDTVSWYQQALGQGPQFIFQYYEEEERQRGNFPDRFSGHQFPNYSSELNVNALLLGDSALYLCASSSGSTEAFFGQGTRLTVV.

Comment on this clonotype: One end of the junction does not line up with germline, which may come from a read error. The V call is TRBV6-2 or TRBV6-3, the J call TRBJ1-3; D not certain. Germline V gene sequence: CDR1 MNHEY, CDR2 SVGEGT. CDR3 length: 17 residues. Here the CDR3 reads CSSSAAGTIGFGNTIYF. The CDR3 DNA sequence: TGTTCCAGCAGCGCCGCCGGTACGATTGGCTTTGGAAACACCATATATTTT.

As concerns this clonotype: A read error likely explains this, since a far larger clone differs by one base. The genes are TRBV7-2 and TRBJ2-2; maybe TRBD1 (6 bases). The V gene's germline CDR1 is SGHTA and CDR2 FQGNSA. The CDR3 loop spans 14 amino acids. The CDR3 nucleotides are TGTGTCAGCAGGGGAGACGCGAACACCGGGGAGCTGTTTTTT. This sequence encodes CVSRGDANTGELFF. The complete variable domain, with remaining parts taken from reference TRBV7-2 and TRBJ2-2, reads GAGVSQSPSNKVTEKGKDVELRCDPISGHTALYWYRQSLGQGLEFLIYFQGNSAPDKSGLPSDRFSAERTGGSVSTLTIQRTQQEDSAVYLCVSRGDANTGELFFGEGSRLTVL.

This clonotype has at least ten counts. The genes are TRBV19 and TRBJ1-5, with unresolved D. The germline V and J ends were trimmed by 8 bases and 4 bases, with 15 bases remaining between them. The V gene's germline CDR1 is LNHDA and CDR2 SQIVND (reference sequence). The CDR3 has 14 residues. CDR3 DNA: TGTGCCAGTTGGGGTAGCGAAGGTAATCAGCCCCAGCATTTT. It codes for CASWGSEGNQPQHF.

The gene calls are TRBV28 and TRBJ1-2; D gene uncertain. V was clipped by 7 bases and J by 4 bases, with 13 bases between them. The CDR3 runs to 13 residues. CDR1 is MDHEN and CDR2 is SYDVKM in the germline V gene. CDR3 in DNA: TGTGCCAGCATCTACCTCGCCGGCTATGGCTACACCTTC. Its translation is CASIYLAGYGYTF.

This clonotype was seen at least ten times. The chain joins TRBV30 to TRBJ1-2; 12 bases are a match to TRBD1. The CDR3 spans 15 residues. V was pared by 1 base and J by 5 bases, with 5 bases of the junction left unmatched. Germline V CDR1 and CDR2: GTSNPN, SVGIG (reference sequence). CDR3 region: CAWSAGTGGQYGYTF. The CDR3 nucleotides are TGTGCCTGGAGTGCGGGGACAGGGGGCCAGTATGGCTACACCTTC.

This clonotype appeared many times. The chain links TRBV6-1 to TRBJ2-6, with no clear D. This CDR3 is 15 amino acids long. Per germline, CDR1 MNHNS and CDR2 SASEGT. The germline V and J ends were trimmed by 1 base and 2 bases, with 6 bases remaining between them. Written as DNA, the CDR3 is TGTGCCAGCAGTGAAGTCGGTGCTGGGGCCAACGTCCTGACTTTC. As protein: CASSEVGAGANVLTF.

The chain carries TRBV18 and TRBJ2-7, with D possibly being TRBD1 or TRBD2 (5 bases each). The CDR3 length is 16 residues. Trimming pared 0 bases from V and 1 base from J, leaving 13 bases between. CDR1 is KGHSH, CDR2 LQKENI, per germline. The CDR3 loop is CASSPPSSWGSYEQYF. In DNA, the CDR3 is TGTGCCAGCTCACCACCCTCTAGCTGGGGGTCCTACGAGCAGTACTTC.

This clonotype was detected once. The rearrangement joins TRBV5-6 to TRBJ1-6, with 8 bases fitting TRBD1. Germline-derived CDR1 and CDR2 are SGHDT and YYEEEE. This CDR3 has 17 amino acids. Trimming removed 0 bases from V and 6 bases from J; junction bases left unmatched: 8. The CDR3 DNA reads TGTGCCAGCAGCTTGGCCTGGCAGGGGGCAGCTAATTCACCCCTCCACTTT. It specifies CASSLAWQGAANSPLHF. The variable domain in full, with the rest retrieved from reference TRBV5-6 and TRBJ1-6, is DAGVTQSPTHLIKTRGQQVTLRCSPKSGHDTVSWYQQALGQGPQFIFQYYEEEERQRGNFPDRFSGHQFPNYSSELNVNALLLGDSALYLCASSLAWQGAANSPLHFGNGTRLTVT.

The chain links TRBV9 to TRBJ1-6; 9 bases line up with TRBD1. V was pared by 4 bases and J by 10 bases, with 9 bases of the junction left unmatched. CDR1 and CDR2 (germline): SGDLS, YYNGEE. The CDR3 consists of 15 residues. The CDR3 loop reads CASSIEGTGLSPLHF. As DNA, the CDR3 is TGTGCCAGCAGCATAGAAGGGACAGGGCTCTCACCCCTCCACTTT.

At least ten counts were recorded for this clonotype. The rearrangement uses TRBV3-1 and TRBJ2-1, with TRBD2 identical over 10 bases. J was trimmed by 5 bases and V by 4 bases; bases with no gene match: 5. Germline CDR1 is LGHDT and CDR2 is YNNKEL (reference sequence). The CDR3 sequence is 15 residues long. This chain's CDR3 is CASSPKGLANNEQFF. CDR3 nucleotides: TGTGCCAGCAGCCCTAAGGGACTAGCGAACAATGAGCAGTTCTTC.

About this clonotype: One end of the junction is discordant with germline, which a read error may explain. The rearrangement links TRBV6-2 or TRBV6-3 to TRBJ2-1; 7 bases line up with TRBD1. CDR3 length equals 12 residues. Germline CDR1 MNHEY, CDR2 SVGEGT. CDR3 region: CASSPHRGVQSF. The CDR3 DNA sequence: TGTGCCAGCAGTCCACACAGGGGTGTGCAGTCCTTC.

The V gene is TRBV2, the J gene TRBJ2-3, with TRBD1 matching over 8 bases. The CDR3 covers 15 residues. The trim removed 3 bases at V and 4 bases at J, leaving 6 bases unmatched. The V gene's germline CDR1 is SNHLY and CDR2 FYNNEI. The CDR3 is CASSDQGQEADTQYF. The CDR3 DNA sequence: TGTGCCAGCAGTGACCAGGGACAGGAGGCAGATACGCAGTATTTT.

This clonotype was observed many times. The gene calls are TRBV5-6 and TRBJ2-3; possibly TRBD1 or TRBD2 for D (5 bases each). With 6 bases removed from V and 5 bases from J, the gap between germline ends came to 16 bases. Germline-derived CDR1 and CDR2 are SGHDT and YYEEEE. This CDR3 comprises 14 residues. Here the CDR3 DNA reads TGTGCCAGCACCACGGGGCAGGGAGAAGATACGCAGTATTTT. This encodes CASTTGQGEDTQYF.

There are many counts of this clonotype. The chain links TRBV19 to TRBJ2-3; 14 nucleotides agree with TRBD2. Germline V gene sequence: CDR1 LNHDA, CDR2 SQIVND (reference sequence). The CDR3 is 19 amino acids. With 3 bases clipped from V and 4 bases from J, the junction kept 12 bases outside the gene matches. The CDR3 region is CASSIAGTGLAGGADTQYF. In nucleotides, the CDR3 is TGTGCCAGTAGTATCGCCGGGACAGGACTAGCGGGGGGTGCAGATACGCAGTATTTT.